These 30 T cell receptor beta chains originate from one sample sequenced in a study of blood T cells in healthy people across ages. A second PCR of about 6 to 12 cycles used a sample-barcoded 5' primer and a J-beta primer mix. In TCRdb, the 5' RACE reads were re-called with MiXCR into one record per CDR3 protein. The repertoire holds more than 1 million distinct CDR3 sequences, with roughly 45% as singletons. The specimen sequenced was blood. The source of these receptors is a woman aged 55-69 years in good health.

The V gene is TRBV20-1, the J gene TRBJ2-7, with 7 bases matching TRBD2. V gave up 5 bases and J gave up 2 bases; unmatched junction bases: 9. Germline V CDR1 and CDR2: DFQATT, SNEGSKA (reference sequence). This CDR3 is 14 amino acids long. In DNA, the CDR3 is TGCAGTGCTGAACCCGGCGGGAGCACCTACGAGCAGTACTTC. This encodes CSAEPGGSTYEQYF.

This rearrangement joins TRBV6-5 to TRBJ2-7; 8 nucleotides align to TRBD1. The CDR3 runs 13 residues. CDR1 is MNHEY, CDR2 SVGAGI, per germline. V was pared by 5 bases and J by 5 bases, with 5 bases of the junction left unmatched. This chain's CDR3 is CASSTDRVHEQYF. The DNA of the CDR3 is TGTGCCAGCAGTACGGACAGGGTTCACGAGCAGTACTTC.

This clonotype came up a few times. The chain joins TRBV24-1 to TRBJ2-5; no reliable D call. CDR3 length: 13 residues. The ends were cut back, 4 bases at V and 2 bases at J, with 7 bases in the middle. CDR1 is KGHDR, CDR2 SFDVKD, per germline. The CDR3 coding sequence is TGTGCCACCAGTGAACCCACTCAAGAGACCCAGTACTTC. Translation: CATSEPTQETQYF.

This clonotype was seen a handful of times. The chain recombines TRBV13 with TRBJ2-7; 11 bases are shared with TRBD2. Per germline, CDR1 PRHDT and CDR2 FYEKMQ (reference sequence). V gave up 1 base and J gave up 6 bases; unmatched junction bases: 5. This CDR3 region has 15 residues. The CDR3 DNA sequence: TGTGCCAGCAGCTTAGAGCTAGCGGGAGGACTCGAGCAGTACTTC. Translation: CASSLELAGGLEQYF.

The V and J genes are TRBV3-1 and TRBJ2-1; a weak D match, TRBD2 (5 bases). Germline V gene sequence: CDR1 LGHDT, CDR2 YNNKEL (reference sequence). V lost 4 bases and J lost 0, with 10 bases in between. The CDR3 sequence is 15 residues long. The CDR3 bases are TGTGCCAGCAGCCTCAATAGCGCCTCCTACAATGAGCAGTTCTTC. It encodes CASSLNSASYNEQFF.

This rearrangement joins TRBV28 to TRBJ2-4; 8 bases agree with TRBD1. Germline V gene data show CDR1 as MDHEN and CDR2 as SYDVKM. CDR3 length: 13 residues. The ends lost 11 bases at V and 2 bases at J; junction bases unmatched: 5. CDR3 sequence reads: CAGGQGTKNIQYF. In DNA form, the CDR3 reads TGTGCCGGCGGACAGGGAACCAAAAACATTCAGTACTTC.

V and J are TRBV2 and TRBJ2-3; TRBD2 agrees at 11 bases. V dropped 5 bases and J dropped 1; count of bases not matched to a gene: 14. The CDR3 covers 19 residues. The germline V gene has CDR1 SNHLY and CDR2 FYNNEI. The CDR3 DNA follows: TGTGCCAGCAGTCGGAGGCGACTAGCGGGACCCGCGGGCACAGATACGCAGTATTTT. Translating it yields CASSRRRLAGPAGTDTQYF.

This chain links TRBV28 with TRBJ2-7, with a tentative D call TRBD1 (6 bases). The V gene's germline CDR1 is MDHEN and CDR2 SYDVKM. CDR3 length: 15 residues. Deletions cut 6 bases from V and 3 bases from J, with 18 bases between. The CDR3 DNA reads TGTGCCAGCAGCCAGGAACAGGGTTTACGCTACGAGCAGTACTTC. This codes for CASSQEQGLRYEQYF.

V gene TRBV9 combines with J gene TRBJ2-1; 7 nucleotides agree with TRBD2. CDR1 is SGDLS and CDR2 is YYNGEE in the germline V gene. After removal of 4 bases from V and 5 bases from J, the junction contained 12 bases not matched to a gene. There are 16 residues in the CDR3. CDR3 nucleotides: TGTGCCAGCAGCCCAGAGGGTAGCGGGCCTAACAATGAGCAGTTCTTC. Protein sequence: CASSPEGSGPNNEQFF.

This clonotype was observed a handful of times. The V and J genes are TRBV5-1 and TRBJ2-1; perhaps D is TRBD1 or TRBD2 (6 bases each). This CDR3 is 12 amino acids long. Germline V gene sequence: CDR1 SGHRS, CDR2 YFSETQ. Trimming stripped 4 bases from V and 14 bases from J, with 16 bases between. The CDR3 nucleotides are TGCGCCAGCAGCCATGGGGGGCAGGAAAAGTTCTTC. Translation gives CASSHGGQEKFF.

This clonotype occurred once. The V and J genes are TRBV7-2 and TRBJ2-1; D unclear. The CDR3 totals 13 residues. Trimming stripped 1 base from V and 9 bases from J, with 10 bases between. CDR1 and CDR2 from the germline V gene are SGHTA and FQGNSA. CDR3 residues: CASSLEVGFEQFF. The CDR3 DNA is TGTGCCAGCAGCTTAGAGGTGGGGTTTGAGCAGTTCTTC.

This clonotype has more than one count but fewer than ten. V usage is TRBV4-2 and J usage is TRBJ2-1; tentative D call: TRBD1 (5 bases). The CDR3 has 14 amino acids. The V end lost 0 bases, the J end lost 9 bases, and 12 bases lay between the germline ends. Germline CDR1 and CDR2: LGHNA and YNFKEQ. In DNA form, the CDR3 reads TGTGCCAGCAGCCAAGAGAGGACAATGGGTGAGCAGTTCTTC. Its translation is CASSQERTMGEQFF.

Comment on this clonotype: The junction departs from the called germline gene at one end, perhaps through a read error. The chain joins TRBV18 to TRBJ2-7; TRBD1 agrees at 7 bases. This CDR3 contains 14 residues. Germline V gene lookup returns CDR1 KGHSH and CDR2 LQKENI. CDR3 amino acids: CVSSPTGQTYEQYF. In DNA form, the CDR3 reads TGTGTCAGCTCACCGACGGGACAGACCTACGAGCAGTACTTC.

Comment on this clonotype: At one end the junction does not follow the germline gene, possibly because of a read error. The CDR3 region has the DNA TGTGCCAGCAGCTTAGGGGGACAGGGGGTCAATCGGCCCCAGCATTTT. Translating gives CASSLGGQGVNRPQHF. This rearrangement joins TRBV11-2 to TRBJ1-5, with 11 bases aligning to TRBD1. This CDR3 has 16 residues. The V gene's germline CDR1 is SGHAT and CDR2 FQNNGV.

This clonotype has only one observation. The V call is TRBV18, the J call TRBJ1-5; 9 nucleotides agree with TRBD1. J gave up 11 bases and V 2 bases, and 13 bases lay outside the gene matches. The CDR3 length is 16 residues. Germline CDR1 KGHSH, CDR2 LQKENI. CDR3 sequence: CASSPRDRAPLWSQHF. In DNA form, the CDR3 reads TGTGCCAGCTCACCAAGGGACAGGGCCCCTTTGTGGTCCCAGCATTTT.

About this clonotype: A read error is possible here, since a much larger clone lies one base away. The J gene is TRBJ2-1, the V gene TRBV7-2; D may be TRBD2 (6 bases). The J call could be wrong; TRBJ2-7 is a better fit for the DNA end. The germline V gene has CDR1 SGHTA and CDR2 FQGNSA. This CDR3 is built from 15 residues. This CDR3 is CASSLAGGVYNEQYF. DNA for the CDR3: TGTGCCAGCAGCTTAGCGGGAGGAGTCTACAATGAGCAGTACTTC.

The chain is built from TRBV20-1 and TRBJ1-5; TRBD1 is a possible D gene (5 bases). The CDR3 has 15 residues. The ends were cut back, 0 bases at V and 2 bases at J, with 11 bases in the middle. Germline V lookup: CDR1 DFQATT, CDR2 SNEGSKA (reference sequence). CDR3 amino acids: CSARDRGTRNQPQHF. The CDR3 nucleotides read TGCAGTGCTAGAGATCGGGGCACTCGCAATCAGCCCCAGCATTTT.

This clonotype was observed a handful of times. For the CDR3, the DNA is TGCGCCAGCAGCCAAGGGACTTCTAGCGGAATCTACGAGCAGTACTTC. It yields the protein CASSQGTSSGIYEQYF. The chain employs TRBV4-1 and TRBJ2-7, with 7 bases matching TRBD2. V shed 1 base, J shed 3 bases, and the junction held 9 bases outside the gene matches. From germline, CDR1 is MGHRA and CDR2 YSYEKL. This CDR3 is built from 16 residues.

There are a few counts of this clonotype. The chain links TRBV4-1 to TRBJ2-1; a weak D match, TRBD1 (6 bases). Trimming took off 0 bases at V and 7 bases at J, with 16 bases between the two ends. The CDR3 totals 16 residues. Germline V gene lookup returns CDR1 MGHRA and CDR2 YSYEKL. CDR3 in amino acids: CASSQDLQGSENEQFF. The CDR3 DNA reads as TGCGCCAGCAGCCAAGATTTACAGGGTAGTGAAAATGAGCAGTTCTTC.

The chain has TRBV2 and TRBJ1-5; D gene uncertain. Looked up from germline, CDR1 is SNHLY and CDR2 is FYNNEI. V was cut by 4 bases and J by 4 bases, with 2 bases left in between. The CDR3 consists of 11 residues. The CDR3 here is CASSVNQPQHF. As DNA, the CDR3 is TGTGCCAGCAGTGTTAATCAGCCCCAGCATTTT.

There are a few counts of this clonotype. CDR3 residues: CASSLSSSGEQYF. The CDR3 bases are TGTGCCAGCAGTTTATCCAGTTCGGGCGAGCAGTACTTC. The gene calls are TRBV27 and TRBJ2-5; D remains unclear. The J call may be wrong; the DNA end is better matched by TRBJ2-7. Germline CDR1 reads MNHEY; CDR2 reads SMNVEV (reference sequence). This CDR3 comprises 13 residues.

The CDR3 coding sequence is TGTGCCAGCAGCCAAGCAGCCGAGCAGTACTTC. Its protein product is CASSQAAEQYF. V is TRBV4-2 and J is TRBJ2-4; D is unclear. The DNA end is more similar to TRBJ2-7, so the J call may be wrong. The CDR3 is 11 amino acids. Germline loops: CDR1 LGHNA, CDR2 YNFKEQ.

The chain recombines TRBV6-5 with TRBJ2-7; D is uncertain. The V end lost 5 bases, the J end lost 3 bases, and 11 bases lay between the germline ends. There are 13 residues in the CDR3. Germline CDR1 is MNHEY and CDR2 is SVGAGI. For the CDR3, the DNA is TGTGCCAGCAGTGACGGGCTAGGCTACGAGCAGTACTTC. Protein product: CASSDGLGYEQYF.

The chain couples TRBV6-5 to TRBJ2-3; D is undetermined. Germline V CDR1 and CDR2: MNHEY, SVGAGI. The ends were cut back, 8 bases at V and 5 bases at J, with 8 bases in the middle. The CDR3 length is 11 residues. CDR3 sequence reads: CASQTEDTQYF. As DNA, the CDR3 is TGTGCCAGCCAAACGGAAGATACGCAGTATTTT.

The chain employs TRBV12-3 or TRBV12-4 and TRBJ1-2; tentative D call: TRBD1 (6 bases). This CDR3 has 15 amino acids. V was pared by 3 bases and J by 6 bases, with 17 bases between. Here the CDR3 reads CASSLGDTGMDGYTF. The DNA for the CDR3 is TGTGCCAGCAGTTTGGGGGACACAGGGATGGATGGCTACACCTTC.

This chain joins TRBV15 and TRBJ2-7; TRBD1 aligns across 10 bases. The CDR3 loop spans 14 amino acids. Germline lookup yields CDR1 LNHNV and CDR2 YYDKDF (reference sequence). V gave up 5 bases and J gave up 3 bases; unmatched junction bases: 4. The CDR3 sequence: CATSRRDRGYEQYF. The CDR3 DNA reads TGTGCCACCAGCCGCCGGGACAGGGGCTACGAGCAGTACTTC. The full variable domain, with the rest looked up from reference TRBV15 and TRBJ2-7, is DAMVIQNPRYQVTQFGKPVTLSCSQTLNHNVMYWYQQKSSQAPKLLFHYYDKDFNNEADTPDNFQSRRPNTSFCFLDIRSPGLGDTAMYLCATSRRDRGYEQYFGPGTRLTVT.

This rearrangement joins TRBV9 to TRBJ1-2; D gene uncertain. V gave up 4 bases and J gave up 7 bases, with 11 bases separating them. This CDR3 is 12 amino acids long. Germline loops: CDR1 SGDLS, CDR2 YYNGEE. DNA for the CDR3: TGTGCCAGCAGCTCCCGGGCGTTTGGCTACACCTTC. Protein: CASSSRAFGYTF.

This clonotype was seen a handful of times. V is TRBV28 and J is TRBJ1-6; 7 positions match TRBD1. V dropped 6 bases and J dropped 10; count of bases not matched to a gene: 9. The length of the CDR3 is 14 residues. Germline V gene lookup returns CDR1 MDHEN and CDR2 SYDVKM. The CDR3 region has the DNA TGTGCCAGCAGCCTGACAGGGTTTCGGTCACCCCTCCACTTT. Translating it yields CASSLTGFRSPLHF.

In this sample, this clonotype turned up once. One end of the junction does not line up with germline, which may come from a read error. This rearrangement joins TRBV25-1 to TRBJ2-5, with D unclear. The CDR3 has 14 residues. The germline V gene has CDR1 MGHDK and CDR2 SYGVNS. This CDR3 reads CAGSELATKETQYF. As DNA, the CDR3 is TGTGCCGGCAGTGAACTGGCGACGAAAGAGACCCAGTACTTC.

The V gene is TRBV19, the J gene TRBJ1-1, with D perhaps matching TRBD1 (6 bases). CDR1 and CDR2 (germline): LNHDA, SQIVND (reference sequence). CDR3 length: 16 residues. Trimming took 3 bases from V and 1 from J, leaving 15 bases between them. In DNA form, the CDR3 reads TGTGCCAGTAGTATCCAAAGGGACACCAGGAACACTGAAGCTTTCTTT. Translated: CASSIQRDTRNTEAFF.